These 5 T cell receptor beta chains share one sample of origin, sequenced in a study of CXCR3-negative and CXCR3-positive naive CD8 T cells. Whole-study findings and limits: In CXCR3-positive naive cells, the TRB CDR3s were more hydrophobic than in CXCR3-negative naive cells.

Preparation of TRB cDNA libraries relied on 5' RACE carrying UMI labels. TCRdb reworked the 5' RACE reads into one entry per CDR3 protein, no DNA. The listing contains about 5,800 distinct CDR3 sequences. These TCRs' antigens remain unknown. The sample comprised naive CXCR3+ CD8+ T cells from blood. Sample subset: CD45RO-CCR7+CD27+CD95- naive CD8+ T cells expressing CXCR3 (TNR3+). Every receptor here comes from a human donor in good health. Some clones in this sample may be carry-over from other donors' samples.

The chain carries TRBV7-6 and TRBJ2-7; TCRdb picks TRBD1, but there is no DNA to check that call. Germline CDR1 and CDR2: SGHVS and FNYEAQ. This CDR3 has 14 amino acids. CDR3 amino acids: CASSLLPTGREQYF.

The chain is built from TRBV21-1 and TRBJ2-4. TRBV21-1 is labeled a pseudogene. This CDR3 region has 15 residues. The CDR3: CASRETLLAKNIQYF.

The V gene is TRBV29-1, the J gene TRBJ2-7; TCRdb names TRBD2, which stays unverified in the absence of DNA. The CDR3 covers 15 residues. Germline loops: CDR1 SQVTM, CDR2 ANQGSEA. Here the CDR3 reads CSVETGTSVAYEQYF.

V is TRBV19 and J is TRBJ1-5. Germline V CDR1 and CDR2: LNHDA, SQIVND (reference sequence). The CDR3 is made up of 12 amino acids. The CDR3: CASGLGNQPQHF.

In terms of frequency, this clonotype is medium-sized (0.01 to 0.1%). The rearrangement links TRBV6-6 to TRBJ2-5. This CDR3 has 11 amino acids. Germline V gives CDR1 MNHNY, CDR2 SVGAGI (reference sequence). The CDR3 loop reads CASSYGETQYF.